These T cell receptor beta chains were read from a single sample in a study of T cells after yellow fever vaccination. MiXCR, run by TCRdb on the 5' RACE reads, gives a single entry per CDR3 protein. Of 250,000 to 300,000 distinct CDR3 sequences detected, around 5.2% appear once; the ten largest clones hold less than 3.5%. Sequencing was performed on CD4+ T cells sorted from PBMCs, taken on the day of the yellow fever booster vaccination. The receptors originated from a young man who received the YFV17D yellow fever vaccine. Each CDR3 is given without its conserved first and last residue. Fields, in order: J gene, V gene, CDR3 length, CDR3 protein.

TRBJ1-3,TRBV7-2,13,ASSGDRVRGNTIY
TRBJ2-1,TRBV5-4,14,ASSSLAGLSSSEQF
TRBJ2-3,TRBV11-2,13,ASRPTSGNTDTQY
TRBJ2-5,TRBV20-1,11,SARDLTQETQY
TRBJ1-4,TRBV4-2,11,ASNRQGGEKLF
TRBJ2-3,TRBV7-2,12,ASSKNRPADTQY
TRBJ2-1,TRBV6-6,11,ASRPGLMFEQF
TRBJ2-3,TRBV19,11,ATILAGSDTQY
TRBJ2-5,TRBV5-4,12,ASSFRAGEETQY
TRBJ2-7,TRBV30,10,AWDREGYEQY
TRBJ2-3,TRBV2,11,ASSDRRTDTQY
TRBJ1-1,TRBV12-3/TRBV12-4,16,ASSLARKGLILNTEAF
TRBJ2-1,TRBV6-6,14,ASSYEAGGPGDEQF
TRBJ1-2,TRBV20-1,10,SARYRVYGYT
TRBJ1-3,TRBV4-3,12,ASSQVQAANTIY
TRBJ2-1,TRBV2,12,ASAKRGGYNEQF
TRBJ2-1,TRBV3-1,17,ASSNPGQPSLSSYNEQF
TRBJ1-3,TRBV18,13,ASSPNPGSGNTIY
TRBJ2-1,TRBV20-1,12,SAIKAGVYNEQF
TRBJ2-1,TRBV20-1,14,SARDLGGATYNEQF
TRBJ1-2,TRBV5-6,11,ASTPRGWGNYT
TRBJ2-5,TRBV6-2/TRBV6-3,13,ASTGSGDSRETQY
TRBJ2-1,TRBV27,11,ASSFIFPHEQF
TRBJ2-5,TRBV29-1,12,SVKGLAGRETQY
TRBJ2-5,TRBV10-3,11,AISDRGFETQY
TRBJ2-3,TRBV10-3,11,AISGQGPDTQY
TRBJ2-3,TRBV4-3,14,ASSQTTGSSTDTQY
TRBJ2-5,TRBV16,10,ASSKVEETQY
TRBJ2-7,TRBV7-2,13,ASSLRSGGQYEQY
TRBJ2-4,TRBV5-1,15,ASSLARGGVAKNIQY
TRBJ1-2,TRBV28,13,ASSSESTGSYGYT
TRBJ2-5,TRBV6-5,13,ASSYVDANQETQY
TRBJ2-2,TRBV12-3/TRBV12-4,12,ASSRQRNTGELF
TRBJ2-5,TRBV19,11,ASSPDEQETQY
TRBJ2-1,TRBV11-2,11,ASSPSGNNEQF
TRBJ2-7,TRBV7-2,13,ASSLGLPPAYEQY
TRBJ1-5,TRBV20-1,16,SARINPTSRTPNQPQH
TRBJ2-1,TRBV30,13,AWSVPGGARNEQF
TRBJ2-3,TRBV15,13,ATSRDRETTDTQY
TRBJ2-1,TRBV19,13,ASSFPGGPGNEQF
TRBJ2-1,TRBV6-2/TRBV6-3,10,ASSAGGAEQF
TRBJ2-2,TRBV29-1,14,SVRSTSGGNTGELF